These T cell receptor beta chains were read from a single sample in a study of blood T cell repertoires in COVID-19. Clones were read by immunoSEQ multiplex PCR, and TCRdb kept only the in-frame ones, dropping some. In the table there are 250,000 to 300,000 clones, about 89% of which are singletons. Material for sequencing was peripheral blood. These receptors were taken from a man aged 40-55 years with acute or convalescent COVID-19. Each CDR3 is given with its conserved first and last residue. The D gene is left open where the match is weak. Size tells how often a clone was seen (once, few, many) or the class of an expanded clone, and some rows leave it out.

v_call: TRBV11-3; j_call: TRBJ2-7; clone_size: few; d_call: -; cdr3_nt: TGTGCCAGCAGCTTACAGGAGGGAGGCGAGCAGTACTTC; cdr3_aa: CASSLQEGGEQYF
v_call: TRBV9; j_call: TRBJ1-6; clone_size: -; d_call: TRBD1; cdr3_nt: TGTGCCAGCAGCGTAGGAGGGGAGACCAGGGGGGCTTATTCACCCCTCCACTTT; cdr3_aa: CASSVGGETRGAYSPLHF
v_call: TRBV11-3; j_call: TRBJ1-1; clone_size: -; d_call: TRBD1; cdr3_nt: TGTGCCAGCAGCTCACGGGGGACAGGGAATAGGACTGAAGCTTTCTTT; cdr3_aa: CASSSRGTGNRTEAFF
v_call: TRBV4-2; j_call: TRBJ2-5; clone_size: -; d_call: -; cdr3_nt: TGTGCCAGCAGCCAATCTAGGCAAGAGACCCAGTACTTC; cdr3_aa: CASSQSRQETQYF
v_call: TRBV5-1; j_call: TRBJ1-3; clone_size: -; d_call: -; cdr3_nt: TGCGCCAGCAGCATGGGCTCCATCCAAAGAGGAGACACCATATATTTT; cdr3_aa: CASSMGSIQRGDTIYF
v_call: TRBV7-9; j_call: TRBJ1-5; clone_size: -; d_call: TRBD1; cdr3_nt: TGTGCCAGCACCGGAGGTCCGGGACAGAGTAGCAATCAGCCCCAGCATTTT; cdr3_aa: CASTGGPGQSSNQPQHF
v_call: TRBV5-1; j_call: TRBJ1-5; clone_size: -; d_call: -; cdr3_nt: TGCGCCAGCAGCGTCGACAGAGGCCACAATCAGCCCCAGCATTTT; cdr3_aa: CASSVDRGHNQPQHF
v_call: TRBV14; j_call: TRBJ1-1; clone_size: -; d_call: TRBD1; cdr3_nt: TGTGCCAGCAGCCAAGTCGACCCTCACAGGGGCGACACTGAAGCTTTCTTT; cdr3_aa: CASSQVDPHRGDTEAFF
v_call: TRBV12-3/TRBV12-4; j_call: TRBJ1-2; clone_size: -; d_call: -; cdr3_nt: TGTGCCAGCAGGCCCCTACAGGGCCAGGGCTACACCTTC; cdr3_aa: CASRPLQGQGYTF
v_call: TRBV2; j_call: TRBJ1-2; clone_size: -; d_call: TRBD1; cdr3_nt: TGTGCCAGCAATAGACAGGGCTCCTATGGCTACACCTTC; cdr3_aa: CASNRQGSYGYTF
v_call: TRBV5-4; j_call: TRBJ2-1; clone_size: -; d_call: -; cdr3_nt: TGTGCCAGCAGCTTTGCCGGGGGAACCTACAATGAGCAGTTCTTC; cdr3_aa: CASSFAGGTYNEQFF
v_call: TRBV7-8; j_call: TRBJ1-2; clone_size: -; d_call: TRBD1; cdr3_nt: TGTGCCAGCAGCCCAGGGGGCGGTCGGAGCTACACCTTC; cdr3_aa: CASSPGGGRSYTF
v_call: TRBV4-1; j_call: TRBJ2-7; clone_size: -; d_call: -; cdr3_nt: TGCGCCAGCAGCCCCTCTACCACGACTATTCTCTACGAGCAGTACTTC; cdr3_aa: CASSPSTTTILYEQYF
v_call: TRBV5-6; j_call: TRBJ1-6; clone_size: once; d_call: TRBD1; cdr3_nt: TGTGCCAGCAGCTCGGAGACAGGGGCTAATTCACCCCTCCACTTT; cdr3_aa: CASSSETGANSPLHF
v_call: TRBV2; j_call: TRBJ2-2; clone_size: -; d_call: -; cdr3_nt: TGTGCCAGCAGTGGAGACACCGGGGAGCTGTTTTTT; cdr3_aa: CASSGDTGELFF
v_call: TRBV3-1/TRBV3-2; j_call: TRBJ1-1; clone_size: -; d_call: -; cdr3_nt: TGTGCCAGCAGCCAAGAACGGGGTTGGTACACTGAAGCTTTCTTT; cdr3_aa: CASSQERGWYTEAFF
v_call: TRBV5-6; j_call: TRBJ1-5; clone_size: -; d_call: TRBD1; cdr3_nt: TGTGCCAGCAGCCTATATCTGACAGGGGGGATCAATCAGCCCCAGCATTTT; cdr3_aa: CASSLYLTGGINQPQHF
v_call: TRBV24-1; j_call: TRBJ2-3; clone_size: -; d_call: TRBD2; cdr3_nt: TGTGCCACCAGTGAAGGACCGGGGACTACTTACACAGATACGCAGTATTTT; cdr3_aa: CATSEGPGTTYTDTQYF
v_call: TRBV6-6; j_call: TRBJ1-4; clone_size: -; d_call: TRBD1; cdr3_nt: TGTGCCAGCAGCGCGACCGGGACAGGGTATGAAAAACTGTTTTTT; cdr3_aa: CASSATGTGYEKLFF
v_call: TRBV11-1; j_call: TRBJ2-7; clone_size: -; d_call: -; cdr3_nt: TGTGCCAGCAGCTCGACAGGATGGGGAACGGGGGAGCAGTACTTC; cdr3_aa: CASSSTGWGTGEQYF
v_call: TRBV12-5; j_call: TRBJ1-6; clone_size: once; d_call: TRBD1; cdr3_nt: TGTGCTAGTGGTTGGACAGGGGTCCATAATTCACCCCTCCACTTT; cdr3_aa: CASGWTGVHNSPLHF
v_call: TRBV5-1; j_call: TRBJ2-1; clone_size: -; d_call: TRBD1; cdr3_nt: TGCGCCAGCAGCTTGGGTAGCGACAGGGTCTCCAATGAGCAGTTCTTC; cdr3_aa: CASSLGSDRVSNEQFF
v_call: TRBV21-1; j_call: TRBJ2-2; clone_size: -; d_call: -; cdr3_nt: TGTGCCAGCAGCACAAGACAGGGGGTAAACACCGGGGAGCTGTTTTTT; cdr3_aa: CASSTRQGVNTGELFF
v_call: TRBV30; j_call: TRBJ1-4; clone_size: -; d_call: -; cdr3_nt: TGTGCCTGGGAGGCGGATCGGACTAATGAAAAACTGTTTTTT; cdr3_aa: CAWEADRTNEKLFF
v_call: TRBV11-2; j_call: TRBJ2-3; clone_size: -; d_call: -; cdr3_nt: TGTGCCAGCAGCCTAGCCATCACAGATACGCAGTATTTT; cdr3_aa: CASSLAITDTQYF
v_call: TRBV15; j_call: TRBJ1-5; clone_size: once; d_call: -; cdr3_nt: TGTGCCACCAGCAGAGGGTTTCTGGAGCGGCCCCAGCATTTT; cdr3_aa: CATSRGFLERPQHF
v_call: TRBV18; j_call: TRBJ1-1; clone_size: once; d_call: TRBD1; cdr3_nt: TGTGCCAGCTCACCCGGACAGGGCCGGACTGAAGCTTTCTTT; cdr3_aa: CASSPGQGRTEAFF
v_call: TRBV7-8; j_call: TRBJ1-2; clone_size: few; d_call: -; cdr3_nt: TGTGCCAGCAGCTTAAGCCTTACAGGGTACGGCTACACCTTC; cdr3_aa: CASSLSLTGYGYTF
v_call: TRBV28; j_call: TRBJ1-3; clone_size: -; d_call: -; cdr3_nt: TGTGCCAGCAGTTTAGCGGGGGCAAAGGGGTACACCATATATTTT; cdr3_aa: CASSLAGAKGYTIYF